These 5 T cell receptor beta chains were all obtained from the same sample, sequenced in a study of cytomegalovirus exposure and HLA in healthy donors (dated by TCRdb to about 2017). The method was the immunoSEQ multiplex PCR assay. TCRdb provides this immuneACCESS table in a form limited to in-frame rearrangements. Some clones are lacking; in checked studies, under half of them reflect an unresolved V gene, and why the rest are absent is not known. The sample table shows 100,000 to 150,000 clones, and 95% to 97% are seen once. 1.7% of the sample belongs to the ten largest clones. Material for sequencing was PBMCs. The receptor source for this set is a man between 18 and 29 years old in good health and CMV-seronegative.

CDR3 bases: TGCGCCAGCAGCCCCGAGCAGGGGACTAGCGGGATATACGAGCAGTACTTC. It specifies CASSPEQGTSGIYEQYF. The chain employs TRBV4-3 and TRBJ2-7; 13 positions agree with TRBD2. J gave up 4 bases and V 4 bases, and 10 bases lay outside the gene matches. This CDR3 region has 17 residues. CDR1 and CDR2 (germline): LGHNA, YSLEER.

This clone is a singleton in its sample. The chain combines TRBV11-2 with TRBJ2-1; D unclear. The germline V gene encodes CDR1 SGHAT and CDR2 FQNNGV. V lost 1 base and J lost 9, with 13 bases in between. This CDR3 has 14 residues. The CDR3 DNA is TGTGCCAGCAGCTTAGTTTCAAGGAGAGCTGAGCAGTTCTTC. Its translation: CASSLVSRRAEQFF.

This chain joins TRBV5-1 and TRBJ1-2; possible D gene TRBD1, 5 bases. CDR3 size: 15 residues. Germline assignment: CDR1 SGHRS and CDR2 YFSETQ. Trimming stripped 4 bases from V and 2 bases from J, with 15 bases between. In nucleotides, the CDR3 is TGCGCCAGCAGCCCCCAGGGTTCTCTCAACTATGGCTACACCTTC. Its protein product is CASSPQGSLNYGYTF.

The V call is TRBV25-1, the J call TRBJ2-1, with 7 bases that match TRBD2. The CDR3 length is 13 residues. Germline trimming cut 3 bases from V and 8 bases from J; bases unmatched to any gene: 4. The germline V gene encodes CDR1 MGHDK and CDR2 SYGVNS. DNA of the CDR3: TGTGCCAGCAGTGAGGGGGAGGGGTATGAGCAGTTCTTC. This gives the protein CASSEGEGYEQFF.

V is TRBV9 and J is TRBJ1-3; 8 bases are a match to TRBD1. Germline assignment: CDR1 SGDLS and CDR2 YYNGEE. After removal of 2 bases from V and 4 bases from J, the junction contained 8 bases not matched to a gene. The CDR3 spans 16 residues. The CDR3, as DNA: TGTGCCAGCAGCGTTCTCCCAGGGGGCGAAGGAAACACCATATATTTT. Residues: CASSVLPGGEGNTIYF.